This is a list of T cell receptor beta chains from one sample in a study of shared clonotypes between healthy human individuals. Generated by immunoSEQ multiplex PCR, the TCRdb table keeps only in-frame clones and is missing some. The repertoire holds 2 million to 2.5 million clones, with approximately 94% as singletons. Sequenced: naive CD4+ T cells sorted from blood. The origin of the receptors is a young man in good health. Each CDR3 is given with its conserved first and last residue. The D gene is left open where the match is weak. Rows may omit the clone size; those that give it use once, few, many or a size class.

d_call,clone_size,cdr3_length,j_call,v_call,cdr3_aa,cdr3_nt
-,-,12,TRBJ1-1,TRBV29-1,CSVEYKNTEAFF,TGCAGCGTTGAGTACAAGAACACTGAAGCTTTCTTT
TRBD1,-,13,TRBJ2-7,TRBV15,CATAGTGSREQYF,TGTGCCACCGCCGGGACAGGATCGCGGGAGCAGTACTTC
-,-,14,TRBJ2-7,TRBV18,CASSGGPQAYEQYF,TGTGCCAGCTCAGGGGGACCGCAAGCCTACGAGCAGTACTTC
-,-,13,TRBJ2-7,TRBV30,CAWSVGRPYEQYF,TGTGCCTGGAGTGTGGGAAGACCATACGAGCAGTACTTC
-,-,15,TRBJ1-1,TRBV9,CASSPLQGMNTEAFF,TGTGCCAGCAGCCCCCTACAGGGTATGAACACTGAAGCTTTCTTT
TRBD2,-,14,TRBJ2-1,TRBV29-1,CSVWTSGGYNEQFF,TGCAGCGTGTGGACTAGCGGGGGTTACAATGAGCAGTTCTTC
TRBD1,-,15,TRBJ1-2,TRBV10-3,CAIRGDSGNLMGYTF,TGTGCCATCAGGGGGGACAGTGGAAATCTCATGGGCTACACCTTC
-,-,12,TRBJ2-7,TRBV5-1,CASSPTGYEQYF,TGCGCCAGCAGCCCAACAGGCTACGAGCAGTACTTC
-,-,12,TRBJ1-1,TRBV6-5,CASRPGGTEAFF,TGTGCCAGCAGACCCGGGGGCACTGAAGCTTTCTTT
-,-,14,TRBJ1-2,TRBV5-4,CASSLHREGYGYTF,TGTGCCAGCAGCCTTCACAGGGAGGGCTATGGCTACACCTTC
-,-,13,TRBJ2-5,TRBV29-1,CSVYWTDQETQYF,TGCAGCGTCTATTGGACAGACCAAGAGACCCAGTACTTC
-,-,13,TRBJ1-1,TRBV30,CAWSVQGFTEAFF,TGTGCCTGGAGTGTACAGGGATTCACTGAAGCTTTCTTT
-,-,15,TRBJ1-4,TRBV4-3,CASSQTWRTNEKLFF,TGCGCCAGCAGCCAAACCTGGCGAACTAATGAAAAACTGTTTTTT
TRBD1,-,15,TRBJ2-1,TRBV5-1,CASSGGQGYTNEQFF,TGCGCCAGCAGCGGGGGACAGGGGTATACGAATGAGCAGTTCTTC
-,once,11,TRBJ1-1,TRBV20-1,CSARDRGQVFF,TGCAGTGCTAGAGACCGCGGACAAGTTTTCTTT
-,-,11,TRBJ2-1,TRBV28,CASSLAHEQFF,TGTGCCAGCAGTTTAGCCCATGAGCAGTTCTTC
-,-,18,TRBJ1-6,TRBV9,CASSVGETGTRRGSPLHF,TGTGCCAGCAGCGTAGGAGAGACCGGGACACGGAGAGGATCACCCCTCCACTTT
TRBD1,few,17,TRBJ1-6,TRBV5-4,CASSRGGQGATNSPLHF,TGTGCCAGCAGCAGGGGAGGACAGGGGGCTACTAATTCACCCCTCCACTTT
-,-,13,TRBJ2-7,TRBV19,CASSLGHLGEQYF,TGTGCCAGTAGCCTTGGACACCTAGGGGAGCAGTACTTC
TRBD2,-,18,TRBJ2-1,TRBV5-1,CASSLAGGGTSSYNEQFF,TGCGCCAGCAGCTTGGCTGGCGGGGGGACGAGCTCCTACAATGAGCAGTTCTTC
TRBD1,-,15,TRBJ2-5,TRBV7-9,CASSLTGGGWETQYF,TGTGCCAGCAGCCTTACAGGGGGTGGTTGGGAGACCCAGTACTTC
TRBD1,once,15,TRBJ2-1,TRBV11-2,CASSPDRPWGNEQFF,TGTGCCAGCAGCCCGGACAGGCCCTGGGGCAATGAGCAGTTCTTC
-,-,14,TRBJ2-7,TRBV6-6,CASSQSTLTYEQYF,TGTGCCAGCAGTCAATCTACACTTACCTACGAGCAGTACTTC
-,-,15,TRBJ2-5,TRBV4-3,CASSQDGTPDGTQYF,TGCGCCAGCAGCCAAGATGGAACTCCCGATGGGACCCAGTACTTC
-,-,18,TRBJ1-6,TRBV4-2,CASNIRAGVIPNNSPLHF,TGTGCCAGCAACATTCGGGCAGGGGTGATCCCTAATAATTCACCCCTCCACTTT
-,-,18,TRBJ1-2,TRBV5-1,CASSLGLGSGQAGYGYTF,TGCGCCAGCAGCTTGGGGCTGGGGTCCGGTCAGGCGGGCTATGGCTACACCTTC